The T cell receptor (beta chain) described here comes from a study of Ad26.COV2.S vaccination and SARS-CoV-2 variants. The treatment was: roughly 18 received Ad26.COV2.S at low or high dose, single or two shots; several received placebo; per-sample allocation not given. Samples were taken on day 63 after the first vaccine or placebo injection. Germline loops: CDR1 LGHDT, CDR2 YNNKEL (reference sequence). The CDR3 is made up of 15 amino acids. V shed 5 bases, J shed 0 bases, and the junction held 7 bases outside the gene matches. This clone came up a few times. Profiling relied on immunoSEQ multiplex PCR, and the TCRdb table lists in-frame clones only, not all of them. The sample shows 250,000 to 300,000 clones, around 87% of them seen only once.

V usage is TRBV3-1 (or the pseudogene TRBV3-2) and J usage is TRBJ2-7; 7 nucleotides line up with TRBD2. The starting material was peripheral blood, obtained in a trial of Ad26.COV2.S vaccine versus placebo. The sequence was obtained from a person between 18 and 65 years old who received the Ad26.COV2.S COVID-19 vaccine or a placebo. CDR3 coding DNA: TGTGCCAGCAGCGTTACTAGCGAAAGCTCCTACGAGCAGTACTTC. It translates to CASSVTSESSYEQYF.